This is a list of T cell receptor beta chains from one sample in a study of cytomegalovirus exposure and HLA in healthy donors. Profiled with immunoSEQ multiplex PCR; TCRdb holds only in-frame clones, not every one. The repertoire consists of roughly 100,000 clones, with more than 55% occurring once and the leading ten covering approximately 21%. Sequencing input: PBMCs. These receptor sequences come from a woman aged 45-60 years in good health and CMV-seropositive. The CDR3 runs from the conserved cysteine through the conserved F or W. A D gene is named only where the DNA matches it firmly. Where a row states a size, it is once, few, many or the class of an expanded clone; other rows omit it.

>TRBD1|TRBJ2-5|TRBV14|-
CASSPLDRGQETQYF
TGTGCCAGCAGTCCCCTGGACAGGGGCCAAGAGACCCAGTACTTC
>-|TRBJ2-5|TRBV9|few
CASSGGRRSGDLQETQYF
TGTGCCAGCAGCGGTGGGAGGAGATCGGGAGACTTACAAGAGACCCAGTACTTC
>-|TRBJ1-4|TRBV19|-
CASSIRGDEKLFF
TGTGCCAGTAGTATTCGCGGGGATGAAAAACTGTTTTTT
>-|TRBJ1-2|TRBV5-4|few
CASSLAGSNYGYTF
TGTGCCAGCAGCTTGGCCGGTTCTAACTATGGCTACACCTTC
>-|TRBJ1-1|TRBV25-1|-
CASRWRDQSEAFF
TGTGCCAGCAGGTGGAGGGACCAGTCTGAAGCTTTCTTT
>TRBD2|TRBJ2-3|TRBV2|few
CASSKTSGGTDTQYF
TGTGCCAGCAGCAAGACTAGCGGGGGCACAGATACGCAGTATTTT
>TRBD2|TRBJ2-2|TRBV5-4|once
CASSLVGGATAGELFF
TGTGCCAGCAGCTTGGTCGGGGGGGCCACAGCCGGGGAGCTGTTTTTT
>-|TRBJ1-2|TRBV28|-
CASSLTNANYGYTF
TGTGCCAGCAGTTTGACAAATGCAAACTATGGCTACACCTTC
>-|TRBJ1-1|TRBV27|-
CASSAAGAQAFF
TGTGCCAGCAGTGCCGCGGGGGCTCAAGCTTTCTTT
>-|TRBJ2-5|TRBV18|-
CASSPRSREMETQYF
TGTGCCAGCTCACCCCGATCAAGGGAGATGGAGACCCAGTACTTC
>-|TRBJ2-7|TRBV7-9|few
CSSSLGQAEQYF
TGTTCCAGCAGCTTAGGGCAGGCCGAGCAGTACTTC
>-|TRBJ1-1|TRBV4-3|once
CASSHGTTGTEAFF
TGCGCCAGCAGCCACGGCACGACAGGCACTGAAGCTTTCTTT
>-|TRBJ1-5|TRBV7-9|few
CASSPRGGGSQPQHF
TGTGCCAGCAGCCCTAGGGGGGGAGGGAGTCAGCCCCAGCATTTT
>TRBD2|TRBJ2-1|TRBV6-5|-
CASSYSRGGYNEQFF
TGTGCCAGCAGTTACTCGCGGGGGGGGTACAATGAGCAGTTCTTC
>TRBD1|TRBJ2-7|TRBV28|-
CASSWTGDEQYF
TGTGCCAGCAGTTGGACAGGGGACGAGCAGTACTTC
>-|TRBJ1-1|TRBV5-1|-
CASRPRQDTEAFF
TGCGCCAGCAGGCCCAGACAAGACACTGAAGCTTTCTTT
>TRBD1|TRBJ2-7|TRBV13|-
CASSFTGTGLYEQYF
TGTGCCAGCAGCTTTACCGGGACAGGGTTGTACGAGCAGTACTTC
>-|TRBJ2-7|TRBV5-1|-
CASSPIDKGFYEQYF
TGCGCCAGCAGCCCTATCGATAAGGGGTTCTACGAGCAGTACTTC
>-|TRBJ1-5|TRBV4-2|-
CASSPSGGALSQPQHF
TGTGCCAGCAGCCCCTCGGGAGGGGCACTTTCTCAGCCCCAGCATTTT
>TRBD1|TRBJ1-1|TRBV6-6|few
CASRFPYTGENTEAFF
TGTGCCAGCAGATTTCCCTACACAGGGGAAAACACTGAAGCTTTCTTT
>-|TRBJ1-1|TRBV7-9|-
CSSSLDGGRTEAFF
TGTTCCAGCAGCTTAGACGGAGGGAGGACTGAAGCTTTCTTT
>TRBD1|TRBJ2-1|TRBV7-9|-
CASSLYGTGVDEQFF
TGTGCCAGCAGCTTATACGGGACAGGGGTCGATGAGCAGTTCTTC
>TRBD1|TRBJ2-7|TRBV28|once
CASRLGQVYEQYF
TGTGCCAGCAGACTGGGACAGGTTTACGAGCAGTACTTC
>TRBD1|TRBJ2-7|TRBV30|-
CAWVLPDRVGEQYF
TGTGCCTGGGTATTACCCGACAGGGTAGGAGAGCAGTACTTC
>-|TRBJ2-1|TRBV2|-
CASSEASYNEQFF
TGTGCCAGCAGTGAGGCCTCCTACAATGAGCAGTTCTTC
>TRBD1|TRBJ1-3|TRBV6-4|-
CASRGQGYSSGNTIYF
TGTGCCAGCAGGGGACAGGGGTATAGTTCTGGAAACACCATATATTTT
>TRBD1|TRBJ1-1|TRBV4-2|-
CASSFEQGETEAFF
TGTGCCAGCAGCTTTGAGCAGGGGGAAACTGAAGCTTTCTTT
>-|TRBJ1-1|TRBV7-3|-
CASSLIPNTEAFF
TGTGCCAGCAGCTTAATTCCAAACACTGAAGCTTTCTTT
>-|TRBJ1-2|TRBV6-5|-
CASSYSLGGIGGYTF
TGTGCCAGCAGTTACTCGCTGGGAGGCATAGGCGGCTACACCTTC
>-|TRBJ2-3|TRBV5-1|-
CASSRAGQSDTQYF
TGCGCCAGCAGTAGGGCAGGGCAGTCAGATACGCAGTATTTT
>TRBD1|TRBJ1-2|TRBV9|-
CASSFAGGASYGYTF
TGTGCCAGCAGCTTCGCAGGGGGCGCCTCCTATGGCTACACCTTC
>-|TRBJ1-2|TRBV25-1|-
CASSDPQGGVYGYTF
TGTGCCAGCAGTGACCCCCAAGGAGGGGTCTATGGCTACACCTTC
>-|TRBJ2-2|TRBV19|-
CASRLWGEAGELFF
TGTGCCAGTAGACTCTGGGGGGAAGCCGGGGAGCTGTTTTTT
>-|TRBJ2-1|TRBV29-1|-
CSVATPQGSGGNEQFF
TGCAGCGTCGCTACGCCGCAGGGTTCTGGGGGGAATGAGCAGTTCTTC
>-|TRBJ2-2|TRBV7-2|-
CASSFVQNTGELFF
TGTGCCAGCAGCTTTGTCCAGAACACCGGGGAGCTGTTTTTT
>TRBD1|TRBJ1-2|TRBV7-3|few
CASSSTPGQGIGYTF
TGTGCCAGCAGCTCAACGCCGGGACAGGGTATAGGCTACACCTTC
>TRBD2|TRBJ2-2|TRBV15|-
CATSRGTSGENTGELFF
TGTGCCACCAGCAGAGGGACTAGCGGGGAGAACACCGGGGAGCTGTTTTTT
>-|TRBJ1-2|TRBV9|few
CASSSLGGNGYTF
TGTGCCAGCTCCTCCTTGGGGGGGAATGGCTACACCTTC
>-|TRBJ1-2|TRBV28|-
CASKLSGGYGYTF
TGTGCCAGCAAACTTTCAGGAGGGTATGGCTACACCTTC
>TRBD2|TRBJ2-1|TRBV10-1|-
CASSGRASSGYNEQFF
TGCGCCAGCAGCGGGAGGGCATCATCAGGTTACAATGAGCAGTTCTTC
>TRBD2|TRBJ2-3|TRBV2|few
CASLRAGGQGGTDTQYF
TGTGCCAGCCTTCGAGCGGGGGGGCAGGGCGGGACAGATACGCAGTATTTT
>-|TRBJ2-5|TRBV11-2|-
CASSLNTKETQYF
TGTGCCAGCAGCTTAAACACTAAAGAGACCCAGTACTTC
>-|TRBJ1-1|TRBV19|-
CASTRGGGGLDTEAFF
TGTGCCAGTACCCGCGGGGGGGGAGGGTTGGACACTGAAGCTTTCTTT
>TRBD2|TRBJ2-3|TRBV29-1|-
CSVEPAGGRDTQYF
TGCAGCGTTGAACCAGCGGGGGGCCGCGATACGCAGTATTTT
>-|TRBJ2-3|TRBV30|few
CAWSIGEGTDTQYF
TGTGCCTGGAGTATTGGGGAGGGCACAGATACGCAGTATTTT
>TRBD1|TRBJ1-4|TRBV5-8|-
CASRQGQFATNEKLFF
TGTGCCAGCAGGCAGGGACAGTTTGCAACTAATGAAAAACTGTTTTTT
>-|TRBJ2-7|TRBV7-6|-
CASSLDRHTYEQYF
TGTGCCAGCAGCTTAGACAGACATACCTACGAGCAGTACTTC
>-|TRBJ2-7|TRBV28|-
CASSLTRDSSYEQYF
TGTGCCAGCAGTTTAACCAGGGATAGTTCCTACGAGCAGTACTTC
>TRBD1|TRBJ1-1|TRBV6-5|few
CASRNRGHYTEAFF
TGTGCCAGCAGGAACAGGGGGCATTACACTGAAGCTTTCTTT
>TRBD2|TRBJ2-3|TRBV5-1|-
CASSLEGGGAADTQYF
TGCGCCAGCAGCTTGGAAGGCGGGGGGGCCGCAGATACGCAGTATTTT
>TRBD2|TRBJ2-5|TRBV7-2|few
CASSFQRGVGETQYF
TGTGCCAGCAGCTTCCAGCGGGGGGTTGGGGAGACCCAGTACTTC
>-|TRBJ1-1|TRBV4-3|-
CASSQDAARSTEAFF
TGCGCCAGCAGCCAAGACGCGGCAAGGAGCACTGAAGCTTTCTTT
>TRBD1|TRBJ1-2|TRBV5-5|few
CASSLVSTGVTNYGYTF
TGTGCCAGCAGCTTGGTTTCGACAGGGGTTACTAACTATGGCTACACCTTC
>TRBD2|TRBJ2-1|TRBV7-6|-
CASSWLAGAGNEQFF
TGTGCCAGCAGCTGGCTAGCGGGGGCCGGAAATGAGCAGTTCTTC
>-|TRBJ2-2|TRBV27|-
CASSLSGWRGSGELFF
TGTGCCAGCAGTTTATCGGGGTGGCGGGGCTCCGGGGAGCTGTTTTTT
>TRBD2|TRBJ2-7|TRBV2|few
CASSVQGGIEQYF
TGTGCCAGCAGTGTGCAGGGAGGGATCGAGCAGTACTTC
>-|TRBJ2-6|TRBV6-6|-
CASSPVAGLGANVLTF
TGTGCCAGCAGCCCGGTCGCGGGGCTTGGGGCCAACGTCCTGACTTTC
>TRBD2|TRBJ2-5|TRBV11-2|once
CASSRTSGGSETQYF
TGTGCCAGCAGCCGGACTAGCGGGGGGTCTGAGACCCAGTACTTC
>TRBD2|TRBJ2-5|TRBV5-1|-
CASSPGLAGAETQYF
TGCGCCAGCAGCCCGGGACTAGCCGGAGCAGAGACCCAGTACTTC